One and the same sample provided the 10 T cell receptor beta chains below, sequenced in a study of neurological immune-mediated disorders (dated by TCRdb to between 2018 and 2020). Receptors were amplified or captured by 5' RACE. The reads were generated on an Illumina HiSeq 2500. The public reads were quality trimmed at Q25 with fastp and then assembled into clones with MiXCR by TCRdb, keeping productive beta chains. Each CDR3 protein appears once, grouped with its most common genes and DNA. A total of about 120,000 distinct CDR3 sequences appear in this sample, 3% to 3.5% of them only once. The ten top clones hold roughly 1.3% of the sample. Sequenced sample: PBMCs. These receptors all stem from a woman aged 25 to 39 with multiple sclerosis.

This clonotype was counted at least ten times. The chain employs TRBV7-2 and TRBJ2-5, with TRBD1 matching 7 bases. The CDR3 has 14 residues. The germline V gene has CDR1 SGHTA and CDR2 FQGNSA. With 1 base clipped from V and 4 bases from J, the junction kept 3 bases outside the gene matches. This CDR3 reads CASSLDRGGETQYF. DNA for the CDR3: TGTGCCAGCAGCTTAGACAGGGGCGGAGAGACCCAGTACTTC.

This clonotype was counted at least ten times. This chain links TRBV10-3 with TRBJ2-5, with TRBD2 identical over 12 bases. The junction had 10 bases not matched to a gene; V was cut back by 4 bases and J by 7 bases. The CDR3 consists of 16 residues. Germline CDR1 reads ENHRY; CDR2 reads SYGVKD. The DNA of the CDR3 is TGTGCCATCAGTGTGCGGCTAGCGGGGGGGCCGGGGACCCAGTACTTC. It yields the protein CAISVRLAGGPGTQYF.

This clonotype showed up many times. This chain uses TRBV29-1 with TRBJ2-7; 9 nucleotides match TRBD1. From germline, CDR1 is SQVTM and CDR2 ANQGSEA. The J segment lost 2 bases and the V segment lost 3 bases, leaving 5 bases of the junction unmatched. The CDR3 contains 14 residues. The chain's CDR3 is CSVDRGQGAYEQYF. In nucleotides, the CDR3 is TGCAGCGTTGATAGGGGACAGGGAGCCTACGAGCAGTACTTC.

This clonotype was observed at least ten times. V is TRBV27 and J is TRBJ2-5; possibly TRBD2 for D (6 bases). The V gene lost 5 bases and the J gene lost 2 bases, with 9 bases spanning the gap. This CDR3 comprises 13 residues. Germline lookup yields CDR1 MNHEY and CDR2 SMNVEV (reference sequence). Here the CDR3 reads CASSQGLQETQYF. CDR3 coding DNA: TGTGCCAGCAGTCAGGGACTGCAAGAGACCCAGTACTTC.

This clonotype occurred many times. This rearrangement joins TRBV5-1 to TRBJ1-2; D not resolved. CDR1 and CDR2 (germline): SGHRS, YFSETQ. Trimming pared 0 bases from V and 0 bases from J, leaving 9 bases between. The CDR3 has 15 residues. The CDR3 DNA reads TGCGCCAGCAGCTTGGGTGCGGGAGCTAACTATGGCTACACCTTC. This translates into CASSLGAGANYGYTF.

This clonotype was counted many times. This sequence joins TRBV20-1 and TRBJ1-2; the D gene is possibly TRBD1 (5 bases). CDR3 size: 12 residues. V was trimmed by 4 bases and J by 3 bases, leaving 9 bases between them. The germline V gene encodes CDR1 DFQATT and CDR2 SNEGSKA (reference sequence). For the CDR3, the DNA is TGCAGTGCTATCACAGGAGACTATGGCTACACCTTC. Amino acid sequence: CSAITGDYGYTF.

In its sample, this clonotype was seen many times. V is TRBV20-1 and J is TRBJ2-7; D may be TRBD1 (7 bases). The ends were cut back, 6 bases at V and 1 base at J, with 16 bases in the middle. Per the germline V gene, CDR1 is DFQATT and CDR2 is SNEGSKA (reference sequence). The CDR3 extends over 14 amino acids. CDR3 sequence reads: CSAEGAGQSYEQYF. The CDR3 DNA reads TGCAGTGCGGAGGGGGCGGGGCAATCCTACGAGCAGTACTTC.

This clonotype has a count of ten or more. The V call is TRBV6-5, the J call TRBJ2-1, with D maybe TRBD2 (5 bases). Germline V gene sequence: CDR1 MNHEY, CDR2 SVGAGI. The length of the CDR3 is 15 residues. V lost 2 bases and J lost 10, with 18 bases in between. Here the CDR3 reads CASSYSGVQSWEQFF. The CDR3 DNA is TGTGCCAGCAGTTACAGCGGAGTCCAATCATGGGAGCAGTTCTTC.

This clonotype was recorded at least ten times. The V gene is TRBV20-1, the J gene TRBJ2-2; D ambiguous. The CDR3 runs to 15 residues. With 3 bases removed from V and 0 bases from J, the gap between germline ends came to 11 bases. Germline V gene lookup returns CDR1 DFQATT and CDR2 SNEGSKA (reference sequence). CDR3 nucleotide sequence: TGCAGTGCTAGTATAACGACTTCGAACACCGGGGAGCTGTTTTTT. Its translation is CSASITTSNTGELFF.

This clonotype showed up many times. The V call is TRBV20-1, the J call TRBJ2-7, with 8 bases lining up with TRBD2. The CDR3 covers 15 residues. Germline loops: CDR1 DFQATT, CDR2 SNEGSKA (reference sequence). The trim removed 3 bases at V and 3 bases at J, leaving 10 bases unmatched. The CDR3 loop reads CSASPKLAALYEQYF. The CDR3 nucleotides read TGCAGTGCTAGCCCTAAACTAGCGGCCCTCTACGAGCAGTACTTC.